This T cell receptor beta chain derives from a study of Graves' ophthalmopathy and Graves' hyperthyroidism (dated by TCRdb to 2016 to 2019). Describing the broader study: Peripheral blood was collected before any treatment was given, at the time of initial diagnosis. TCR beta repertoire signatures were used to distinguish Graves' ophthalmopathy from Graves' hyperthyroidism and to predict progression to ophthalmopathy. In total, approximately 130 blood samples were TCR-sequenced: around 42 ophthalmopathy, some 75 hyperthyroidism and about 17 hyperthyroidism-to-ophthalmopathy patients. To explore V-J signatures that distinguish ophthalmopathy from hyperthyroidism, a discovery set of 100 patients was enrolled, made up of around 40 with ophthalmopathy and 55 to 65 with stable hyperthyroidism. An independent validation cohort comprised around 19 hyperthyroidism patients and some 16 patients who later progressed from hyperthyroidism to ophthalmopathy. In five or six hyperthyroidism patients, the T-cell repertoires found in thyroid tissue were compared with those found in blood. Following sample collection, hyperthyroidism patients were given methimazole at a starting dose of 30 mg daily, and ophthalmopathy patients were given high-dose intravenous methylprednisolone. The 95 to 100 discovery patients were randomly split 7:3 into training and test sets.

For repertoire sequencing, TCR beta CDR3 regions were amplified from RNA transcripts. The first round was an RT-PCR using HTBI primers with the Qiagen OneStep RT-PCR kit, and this first round was followed by a second-round multiplex PCR, then size selection and purification. Libraries were sequenced paired-end with 100 bp reads on an Illumina HiSeq2000. The authors' analysis ran thus. SOAPnuke was used to process the reads, throwing out any read that had adapters, had uncalled bases, had a mean Phred below 15, or lacked an exact constant-primer or identifier match. COPE v1.2.5 was used to merge high-quality paired reads. Each unique nucleotide sequence was defined as a clonotype, and clonotypes were aligned to IMGT TRB V, D and J references with MiTCR v1.1. Only V-J combinations with frequency above 0.0001 were analysed, covering 98% to 99.2% of repertoires. For each V-J combination, a TCR clonal expansion and chaos score was defined as the ratio of F50 clonal expansion to chaos observed in the TCRdist matrix. Welch's t-statistics and random forest were used to narrow the features down to more than 10 V-J combinations, which were then fed into a naive Bayes classifier. Thyroid-blood repertoire similarity was quantified with the Morisita-Horn index. TCRdb redid the processing of the public reads, applying fastp at Q25 and MiXCR, and retained in-frame beta chains. Identical CDR3 proteins give one entry, which carries the most common genes and DNA. None of the V and J calls come from the authors' own analysis; TCRdb made them. The sample table shows about 170,000 distinct CDR3 sequences, and approximately 38% are seen once. Of the sample, roughly 5.2% falls within the top ten clones.

Many counts were recorded for this clonotype. Its antigen has not been determined. Base qualities were left out, and no much larger clone turns up one base away. Trimming costs V 0 bases and J 0 bases, and their ends lie 4 bases apart. The CDR3 goes from the cysteine to the phenylalanine over 13 residues. Only the CDR3 portion is preserved as DNA: 39 bases, with reading frame beginning at the first base. Per the germline V gene, SGHRS is the CDR1 and YFSETQ is the CDR2. Study-wide conclusions, independent of this receptor: In cross-validation, the 13-signature model distinguished ophthalmopathy from stable hyperthyroidism with 85% to 90% sensitivity and approximately 81% specificity, and in the test set the corresponding values were approximately 80% and 75%. In validation, the model predicted ophthalmopathy progression with 55% to 71% sensitivity and around 72% specificity; roughly eleven predicted patients were CT-confirmed with GO in a median of about 7.1 months. Most of the expanded thyroid clonotypes with a frequency above 0.001 were also detected in blood, and it was suggested that the thyroid immune response may be reflected by blood repertoires. Sample size was not statistically predetermined, and group allocation was not concealed from the investigators.

Ophthalmopathy patients were characterized by moderately to severely active disease, a Clinical Activity Score of at least 3, a NOSPECS grade of at least 4, and a disease duration under 3 months. Patients with other autoimmune diseases, uncontrolled infections, pregnancy or lactation were excluded from the study. Diagnosis was based on clinical symptoms, serum thyroxine, TRAb, thyroid ultrasound and orbital computed tomography. PBMCs were isolated from 10 ml of fresh peripheral blood by Ficoll-Paque density gradient centrifugation. Trizol reagent was used to extract the total RNA, and its quality was then checked on an Agilent 2100 Bioanalyzer.

This receptor was identified in a middle-aged woman with Graves' ophthalmopathy. Donor details come from another sample of the same person, matched by shared clones. Sequencing was performed on peripheral blood. The sequence links TRBV5-1 to TRBJ2-7; the D segment cannot be called with confidence. The DNA is TGCGCCAGCAGCTTGGACAACTCCTACGAGCAGTACTTC. This encodes CASSLDNSYEQYF.